This entry features one TCR beta chain sequence. It has no known antigen specificity. No per-base quality is available; no much larger clone lies one base away. These data belong to a study of identical twins (dated by TCRdb to 2016 to 2017). Broadly, across the study: To test whether fetal clonotypes persist, the study used deep sequencing on TCR alpha and beta repertoires from monozygotic twins, unrelated adults of various ages, and cord blood. Replicate twin experiments were performed at different times using different library preparation protocols to rule out contamination.

Only healthy Caucasian donors were included. The twin cohort comprised three pairs of female monozygotic twins, all aged about 18 to 30 years. RNA for TCR libraries was isolated from peripheral blood mononuclear cells. The V end loses 5 bases and the J end loses 0 bases, and a stretch of 25 bases separates them. CDR1 is given as SGHAT and CDR2 as FQDESV, both from the germline V gene (reference sequence). The CDR3 starts with the cysteine, ends with the phenylalanine, and has 19 residues. CDR3 DNA only is kept here, 57 bases in frame from base 1. General conclusions and limits of the study: A weaker excess of twin sharing was found in beta out-of-frame sequences because the signal-to-noise ratio was lowered by fewer shared sequences. Out-of-frame TCR alpha sequences shared between twins showed an excess of low generation-probability sequences compared with coincidental sharing between unrelated individuals. Zero-insertion analyses could be partly confounded by invariant T cells such as MAIT and iNKT, although diverse VJ usage argued against such confounding for most clonotypes. Because the same donors could not be followed over many years, the conclusions relied on cross-sectional statistical analysis. Fewer insertions were carried by abundant cord blood beta clonotypes; a weaker similar trend was observed in young adult naive repertoires, while no such trend was observed in memory repertoires. Recombination models systematically underestimated out-of-frame TCR alpha sharing in monozygotic twins but agreed with sharing between unrelated individuals.

Library preparation was by 5' RACE. Sequencing was performed on an Illumina HiSeq 2000. A universal primer binding site was added through template switching, and the final cDNA carried a unique molecular identifier so that TCR cDNA molecules could be counted accurately. Specific primers in the conserved constant-segment region were used to synthesize first-strand cDNA for TCR alpha and beta chains. To control for contamination, every cDNA library was double barcoded, receiving both a SMART-Mk sample barcode and Illumina barcodes. TruSeq adapter sequences along with Illumina sample barcodes were introduced in two successive PCR steps. The TCR alpha and beta cDNA libraries were sequenced on the Illumina HiSeq platform using custom primers. The original pipeline was this. MiGEC was used to process raw reads and extract unique molecular identifiers, and MiXCR was used to find CDR3 positions. Recombination models were inferred per individual with the repgenHMM and IGoR tools using an EM algorithm. Shared clonotypes were analyzed with the tcR package in R, and sharing was normalized by the product of cloneset sizes. To study raw recombination without the effects of thymic and clonal selection, out-of-frame nonproductive sequences were analyzed. TCRdb trimmed public reads at Q25 via fastp, called clones via MiXCR and kept in-frame beta chains. CDR3 protein duplicates are merged, each entry listing the most common genes and DNA. TCRdb, not the authors, supplied the V and J calls. A total of about 900,000 distinct CDR3 sequences appear in this sample, around an eighth of them only once. The ten most abundant clones make up roughly 1.5% of the sample.

These same records also appear under a second study, on yellow fever vaccine responses in identical twins. As noted in the second study: According to the authors, the vaccine-induced T cell response in identical twins seemed to be partly convergent and partly specific to each individual. The study precisely tracked vaccine-responding T cell clones in identical twins.

The TCR comes from a woman younger than 30 in good health. The chain is encoded by TRBV11-1 joined to TRBJ2-5; the D gene assignment is perhaps TRBD1 or TRBD2, with each matching 6 bases. Sequencing was done on a sample of PBMCs. The nucleotides are TGTGCCAGCAGCCTTTACTGGGGGGCTGAAGGGCTCTACCAAGAGACCCAGTACTTC. Its protein reads: CASSLYWGAEGLYQETQYF.